The 25 T cell receptor beta chains listed next were all sequenced from one sample in a study of shared clonotypes between healthy human individuals. TCRdb keeps only in-frame clones here, not all; method: immunoSEQ multiplex PCR. Of some 1 million clones in the sample, 75% were seen once. Material: memory CD4+ T cells sorted from blood. The subset here: CD45RA-negative fraction. The receptors shown here come from a young man in good health.

This clone was detected only once. The chain recombines TRBV30 with TRBJ1-5, with D hard to call. Trimming cost V 1 base and J 3 bases, with 10 bases left between them. From germline, CDR1 is GTSNPN and CDR2 SVGIG (reference sequence). The CDR3 totals 14 residues. The chain's CDR3 is CAWSDGQPNQPQHF. Written as DNA, the CDR3 is TGTGCCTGGAGTGACGGCCAGCCCAATCAGCCCCAGCATTTT.

V gene TRBV9 combines with J gene TRBJ2-5, with TRBD2 matching over 12 bases. V was clipped by 0 bases and J by 1 base; unmatched bases: 1. The CDR3 sequence is 16 residues long. CDR1 is SGDLS, CDR2 YYNGEE, per germline. CDR3 DNA sequence: TGTGCCAGCAGCGTAGAACTAGCGGGAGGCCAAGAGACCCAGTACTTC. The encoded protein is CASSVELAGGQETQYF.

The chain recombines TRBV5-1 with TRBJ2-7; TRBD2 is a possible D gene (6 bases). Germline V gives CDR1 SGHRS, CDR2 YFSETQ. This CDR3 is built from 16 residues. Trimming cost V 2 bases and J 2 bases, with 17 bases left between them. In DNA form, the CDR3 reads TGCGCCAGCAGCTTAAGGGGAGATAGCGGCGCCTACGAGCAGTACTTC. It translates to CASSLRGDSGAYEQYF.

The chain joins TRBV11-2 to TRBJ2-4, with 11 positions matching TRBD1. Trimming removed 5 bases from V and 9 bases from J; junction bases left unmatched: 6. Germline CDR1 SGHAT, CDR2 FQNNGV. The CDR3 loop spans 14 amino acids. DNA of the CDR3: TGTGCCAGCAGCGACCGGGACAGGGGGTCCATTCAGTACTTC. Amino acids: CASSDRDRGSIQYF. Variable domain in full (rest from reference TRBV11-2 and TRBJ2-4): EAGVAQSPRYKIIEKRQSVAFWCNPISGHATLYWYQQILGQGPKLLIQFQNNGVVDDSQLPKDRFSAERLKGVDSTLKIQPAKLEDSAVYLCASSDRDRGSIQYFGAGTRLSVL.

This chain uses TRBV5-6 with TRBJ1-1; tentative D call: TRBD1 (6 bases). Germline CDR1 SGHDT, CDR2 YYEEEE. V shed 3 bases and J shed 2 bases, with 11 bases lying between them. The CDR3 runs to 14 residues. CDR3 sequence: CASSYGQTNTEAFF. The CDR3 DNA is TGTGCCAGCAGCTACGGACAGACCAACACTGAAGCTTTCTTT.

Only a few counts were recorded for this clone. This sequence joins TRBV19 and TRBJ1-2; 9 nucleotides match TRBD1. Germline CDR1 and CDR2: LNHDA and SQIVND (reference sequence). V was pared by 6 bases and J by 4 bases, with 6 bases of the junction left unmatched. The CDR3 sequence is 14 residues long. This CDR3 is CASRRTGEVYGYTF. The CDR3 coding sequence is TGTGCCAGTAGGAGGACAGGGGAAGTCTATGGCTACACCTTC.

V and J are TRBV2 and TRBJ2-1; D tentatively reads TRBD1 or TRBD2 (5 bases each). This CDR3 has 13 amino acids. CDR1 is SNHLY, CDR2 FYNNEI, per germline. V was clipped by 1 base and J by 9 bases, with 10 bases between them. This CDR3 reads CASSEGMRGEQFF. Written as DNA, the CDR3 is TGTGCCAGCAGTGAAGGGATGAGGGGTGAGCAGTTCTTC. Complete variable domain (other parts from reference TRBV2 and TRBJ2-1): EPEVTQTPSHQVTQMGQEVILRCVPISNHLYFYWYRQILGQKVEFLVSFYNNEISEKSEIFDDQFSVERPDGSNFTLKIRSTKLEDSAMYFCASSEGMRGEQFFGPGTRLTVL.

The chain couples TRBV5-8 to TRBJ2-7, with D perhaps being TRBD1 or TRBD2 (5 bases each). V lost 0 bases and J lost 5, with 12 bases in between. The CDR3 extends over 14 amino acids. Germline V gene sequence: CDR1 SGHTS, CDR2 YDEGEE. In DNA form, the CDR3 reads TGTGCCAGCAGCTTGGGTCCAGGGCGGGACGAGCAGTACTTC. Its protein product is CASSLGPGRDEQYF. The entire variable domain, with the rest obtained from reference TRBV5-8 and TRBJ2-7, is as follows: EAGVTQSPTHLIKTRGQQATLRCSPISGHTSVYWYQQALGLGLQFLLWYDEGEERNRGNFPPRFSGRQFPNYSSELNVNALELEDSALYLCASSLGPGRDEQYFGPGTRLTVT.

The V call is TRBV7-2, the J call TRBJ1-2; maybe TRBD1 (6 bases). The CDR3 spans 15 residues. Trimming removed 5 bases at V and 8 bases at J, with 21 bases between. Germline assignment: CDR1 SGHTA and CDR2 FQGNSA. The CDR3 loop reads CASSPRGTNLWGYTF. CDR3 nucleotide sequence: TGTGCCAGCAGCCCAAGAGGGACAAACCTATGGGGCTACACCTTC.

This clone was picked up one time. The chain combines TRBV9 with TRBJ2-3; no reliable D call. The V end lost 1 base, the J end lost 0 bases, and 9 bases lay between the germline ends. Germline CDR1 and CDR2: SGDLS and YYNGEE. The length of the CDR3 is 15 residues. CDR3 amino acids: CASSVSPGSTDTQYF. As DNA, the CDR3 is TGTGCCAGCAGCGTATCCCCCGGAAGCACAGATACGCAGTATTTT.

The chain uses TRBV6-5 and TRBJ2-7; D possibly corresponds to TRBD2 (6 bases). The ends were cut back, 0 bases at V and 7 bases at J, with 16 bases in the middle. This CDR3 region has 15 residues. Germline CDR1 and CDR2: MNHEY and SVGAGI. The CDR3 DNA reads TGTGCCAGCAGTTACTCGTACAGCGGGTCCCTTGAGCAGTACTTC. It specifies CASSYSYSGSLEQYF.

The chain is built from TRBV28 and TRBJ1-1; D remains ambiguous. With 6 bases removed from V and 4 bases from J, the gap between germline ends came to 9 bases. The CDR3 covers 12 residues. Germline-derived CDR1 and CDR2 are MDHEN and SYDVKM. CDR3 coding DNA: TGTGCCAGCAGCGCCCTGGGCACTGAAGCTTTCTTT. Translation: CASSALGTEAFF.

The count of this clone is one. The chain couples TRBV30 to TRBJ2-2; D is perhaps TRBD1 (5 bases). CDR1 is GTSNPN and CDR2 is SVGIG in the germline V gene (reference sequence). This CDR3 contains 14 residues. With 4 bases removed from V and 1 base from J, the gap between germline ends came to 10 bases. CDR3 region: CAWIWGQNTGELFF. The CDR3 DNA reads as TGTGCCTGGATCTGGGGCCAGAACACCGGGGAGCTGTTTTTT.

The rearrangement links TRBV27 to TRBJ1-2; TRBD1 matches 7 bases. The germline CDR1 and CDR2 sequences are MNHEY and SMNVEV (reference sequence). V shed 4 bases and J 4 bases; nucleotides not matched to a gene: 6. The CDR3 has 14 residues. CDR3 amino acids: CASSSLDRVYGYTF. The CDR3 DNA reads TGTGCCAGCAGTTCCCTCGACAGGGTCTATGGCTACACCTTC.

The chain couples TRBV27 to TRBJ1-5; possible D gene TRBD1, 6 bases. Trimming left V 8 bases short and J 2 bases short, with 19 bases between. Germline V gene lookup returns CDR1 MNHEY and CDR2 SMNVEV (reference sequence). This CDR3 has 16 residues. The CDR3 DNA follows: TGTGCCAGCGGGCGACCGGGGGGGCTCGGCAATCAGCCCCAGCATTTT. It translates to CASGRPGGLGNQPQHF.

The chain employs TRBV5-4 and TRBJ2-1; D gene unclear. Germline V CDR1 and CDR2: SGHNT, YYREEE (reference sequence). Trimming removed 4 bases at V and 2 bases at J, with 13 bases between. The CDR3 runs 15 residues. The CDR3 nucleotides are TGTGCCAGCAGCGTAAGACTTACCACCTACAATGAGCAGTTCTTC. Encoded protein: CASSVRLTTYNEQFF.

This clone was detected only once. J is TRBJ2-4 and V is TRBV6-4, with a possible D match to TRBD1 (5 bases). The CDR3 totals 17 residues. CDR1 is MRHNA and CDR2 is SNTAGT in the germline V gene. Trimming took off 6 bases at V and 0 bases at J, with 18 bases between the two ends. CDR3 sequence reads: CASSPRHRSLAKNIQYF. In DNA form, the CDR3 reads TGTGCCAGCAGCCCCCGGCACAGGAGCCTAGCCAAAAACATTCAGTACTTC.

V gene TRBV20-1 combines with J gene TRBJ2-7; 9 positions agree with TRBD1. This CDR3 comprises 11 residues. V lost 6 bases, J lost 9 bases, and 6 bases stayed unmatched. Germline values: CDR1 DFQATT, CDR2 SNEGSKA (reference sequence). Here the CDR3 DNA reads TGCAGTGCGACTACAGGGGGCCGGCAGTACTTC. This translates into CSATTGGRQYF.

The V gene is TRBV28, the J gene TRBJ1-2; D is unclear. There are 12 residues in the CDR3. Trimming removed 2 bases at V and 8 bases at J, with 9 bases between. CDR1 and CDR2 from the germline V gene are MDHEN and SYDVKM. The CDR3 here is CASSLTSDGYTF. CDR3 nucleotide sequence: TGTGCCAGCAGTTTAACGAGTGACGGCTACACCTTC.

The genes are TRBV30 and TRBJ1-6, with 10 bases that match TRBD1. CDR3 length: 16 amino acids. Losses at the gene ends were 2 bases for V and 10 bases for J; bases not matched to a gene: 11. Germline V gene data show CDR1 as GTSNPN and CDR2 as SVGIG (reference sequence). CDR3: CAWSLRDRGWLSPLHF. In nucleotides, the CDR3 is TGTGCCTGGAGTTTAAGGGACAGGGGATGGTTATCACCCCTCCACTTT. Complete variable domain (other parts from reference TRBV30 and TRBJ1-6): SQTIHQWPATLVQPVGSPLSLECTVEGTSNPNLYWYRQAAGRGLQLLFYSVGIGQISSEVPQNLSASRPQDRQFILSSKKLLLSDSGFYLCAWSLRDRGWLSPLHFGNGTRLTVT.

This rearrangement joins TRBV2 to TRBJ2-3; a possible D gene is TRBD2 (6 bases). Trimming shortened V by 1 base and J by 3 bases, and 11 bases separated the two germline ends. In germline, CDR1 is SNHLY, CDR2 FYNNEI. The length of the CDR3 is 15 residues. Written as DNA, the CDR3 is TGTGCCAGCAGTGAAGAGGGCGGGATTACAGATACGCAGTATTTT. The encoded protein is CASSEEGGITDTQYF.

This clone was seen just once. In this CDR3 the conserved last residue, phenylalanine or tryptophan, is missing, so a read error is likely. It is unclear where the CDR3 begins or ends on the DNA, so no DNA is shown, and the CDR3 is as TCRdb lists it. This chain links TRBV28 with TRBJ1-2; the tabulated D call, TRBD1, remains unverified against the DNA. Per germline, CDR1 MDHEN and CDR2 SYDVKM. The CDR3 totals 12 residues, both ends included. The chain's CDR3 is CASSSTVDRPFL.

In DNA form, the CDR3 reads TGCGCCAGCAGTGCTAGTTCTCAGGGTACGCAGTATTTT. It encodes CASSASSQGTQYF. The chain has TRBV10-1 and TRBJ2-3; maybe TRBD1 (5 bases). V was trimmed by 4 bases and J by 8 bases, leaving 13 bases between them. CDR1 is WNHNN and CDR2 is SYGVQD in the germline V gene (reference sequence). This CDR3 is 13 amino acids long.

This clone has a single count. The chain recombines TRBV2 with TRBJ1-5; D may be TRBD1 (5 bases). The V gene's germline CDR1 is SNHLY and CDR2 FYNNEI. CDR3 length: 16 amino acids. Deletions cut 1 base from V and 6 bases from J, with 16 bases between. The CDR3 loop is CASSEGGGGLGQPQHF. The CDR3 DNA reads as TGTGCCAGCAGTGAAGGGGGGGGAGGATTGGGTCAGCCCCAGCATTTT. The full variable domain, in which reference TRBV2 and TRBJ1-5 provide the parts outside the CDR3, is EPEVTQTPSHQVTQMGQEVILRCVPISNHLYFYWYRQILGQKVEFLVSFYNNEISEKSEIFDDQFSVERPDGSNFTLKIRSTKLEDSAMYFCASSEGGGGLGQPQHFGDGTRLSIL.

The chain combines TRBV5-1 with TRBJ1-2, with D tentatively TRBD1 (5 bases). V lost 3 bases, J lost 5 bases, and 14 bases lay in between. Germline V gene lookup returns CDR1 SGHRS and CDR2 YFSETQ. This CDR3 is 14 amino acids long. Here the CDR3 DNA reads TGCGCCAGCAGCTCATGGGGCAGGGAATATGGCTACACCTTC. Translated, it gives CASSSWGREYGYTF.